These 9 T cell receptor beta chains were sequenced from one sample in a study of patients and donors after allogeneic stem cell transplantation. TCRdb reanalysed the RT-PCR reads using MiXCR and keeps one entry per CDR3 protein. This table has roughly 250,000 distinct CDR3 sequences, roughly an eighth appearing once. Sequencing was done on a sample of blood, either unsorted or a sorted T cell fraction (not recorded which). These receptors were obtained from a human donor who was either an allogeneic HSCT recipient or a stem cell or donor lymphocyte infusion donor (not recorded which). It is not recorded whose cells these are; they may come from a transplant donor.

The rearrangement links TRBV6-2 or TRBV6-3 to TRBJ2-1; TRBD2 aligns across 7 bases. From germline, CDR1 is MNHEY and CDR2 SVGEGT. Unmatched junction bases numbered 1, after V lost 6 bases and J lost 2 bases. The CDR3 extends over 13 amino acids. In DNA form, the CDR3 reads TGTGCCAGCAGGCGGGGGACCTACAATGAGCAGTTCTTC. Its translation is CASRRGTYNEQFF.

There are many counts of this clonotype. This rearrangement joins TRBV25-1 to TRBJ2-3; 11 nucleotides agree with TRBD2. The CDR3 loop spans 17 amino acids. The ends lost 6 bases at V and 8 bases at J; junction bases unmatched: 16. Germline V lookup: CDR1 MGHDK, CDR2 SYGVNS. For the CDR3, the DNA is TGTGCCAGCAGCTCCATAACTAGCGGGGGTGGCAGCGGTACGCAGTATTTT. Translated: CASSSITSGGGSGTQYF.

V usage is TRBV20-1 and J usage is TRBJ2-5, with 7 bases fitting TRBD1. The CDR3 has 12 residues. Germline V gene sequence: CDR1 DFQATT, CDR2 SNEGSKA (reference sequence). Trimming took 5 bases from V and 4 from J; bases not matched to a gene: 4. The chain's CDR3 is CSAPDRLETQYF. Written as DNA, the CDR3 is TGCAGTGCTCCGGACAGGCTAGAGACCCAGTACTTC.

The chain carries TRBV20-1 and TRBJ2-4; 8 nucleotides align to TRBD2. V gave up 4 bases and J gave up 8 bases; unmatched junction bases: 7. Per germline, CDR1 DFQATT and CDR2 SNEGSKA (reference sequence). This CDR3 region has 13 residues. In DNA, the CDR3 is TGCAGTGCTATTAGCGGGGTCGGCGACATTCAGTACTTC. It translates to CSAISGVGDIQYF.

This chain joins TRBV29-1 and TRBJ2-3, with unresolved D. Deletions cut 4 bases from V and 6 bases from J, with 8 bases between. The CDR3 extends over 11 amino acids. CDR1 SQVTM and CDR2 ANQGSEA come from the germline V gene. Here the CDR3 reads CSVAKVDTQYF. The CDR3 DNA is TGCAGCGTTGCAAAGGTGGATACGCAGTATTTT.

This clonotype was observed at least ten times. The chain is built from TRBV5-1 and TRBJ2-7; no reliable D call. CDR1 is SGHRS, CDR2 YFSETQ, per germline. V was trimmed by 4 bases and J by 7 bases, leaving 15 bases between them. The CDR3 sequence is 13 residues long. The CDR3: CASSALRLEEQYF. CDR3 nucleotide sequence: TGCGCCAGCAGCGCCCTTCGGTTGGAGGAGCAGTACTTC.

The chain has TRBV7-2 and TRBJ2-3; 15 bases line up with TRBD2. CDR1 and CDR2 (germline): SGHTA, FQGNSA. The ends lost 4 bases at V and 6 bases at J; junction bases unmatched: 5. The CDR3 is 16 residues long. The CDR3 DNA follows: TGTGCCAGCAGCTCGGGACTAGCGGGGGGTGGGGATACGCAGTATTTT. Its protein product is CASSSGLAGGGDTQYF. Complete variable domain (other parts from reference TRBV7-2 and TRBJ2-3): GAGVSQSPSNKVTEKGKDVELRCDPISGHTALYWYRQSLGQGLEFLIYFQGNSAPDKSGLPSDRFSAERTGGSVSTLTIQRTQQEDSAVYLCASSSGLAGGGDTQYFGPGTRLTVL.

This clonotype was seen repeatedly, ten times or more. This chain links TRBV28 with TRBJ2-1; TRBD1 aligns across 11 bases. This CDR3 is 14 amino acids long. The V gene's germline CDR1 is MDHEN and CDR2 SYDVKM. V was pared by 6 bases and J by 5 bases, with 3 bases of the junction left unmatched. This CDR3 reads CASSTGQGDNEQFF. The CDR3 DNA is TGTGCCAGCAGCACGGGACAGGGGGACAATGAGCAGTTCTTC.

This clonotype was found a few times. The V gene is TRBV5-1, the J gene TRBJ1-1; TRBD1 aligns across 8 bases. This CDR3 is built from 16 residues. CDR1 and CDR2 from the germline V gene are SGHRS and YFSETQ. V was pared by 1 base and J by 6 bases, with 11 bases of the junction left unmatched. DNA for the CDR3: TGCGCCAGCAGCTTGTCAGGGGGCTATATGGGCGCTGAAGCTTTCTTT. This sequence encodes CASSLSGGYMGAEAFF.